A selection of T cell receptor beta chains follows, all from one sample in a study of cytomegalovirus exposure and HLA in healthy donors. Measured with immunoSEQ multiplex PCR; TCRdb has only the in-frame clones, and not every one. The data show a few hundred thousand clones, with roughly 90% seen just once and roughly 0.96% held by the top ten. Sequencing was carried out using PBMCs. The source of these receptors is a man under 40 in good health and CMV-seronegative. Each CDR3 is given with its conserved first and last residue. D genes are given only for firm matches. Clone sizes are given selectively: once, few, many, or a class where the clone is expanded.

V gene: TRBV9
D gene: TRBD1
J gene: TRBJ1-4
clone size: .
CDR3 DNA: TGTGCCAGCAGCGTAGACAGGGGAACTAATGAAAAACTGTTTTTT
CDR3 protein: CASSVDRGTNEKLFF

V gene: TRBV29-1
D gene: .
J gene: TRBJ1-4
clone size: .
CDR3 DNA: TGCAGCGTTGAAGAAAACAGGGCTAGTAATGAAAAACTGTTTTTT
CDR3 protein: CSVEENRASNEKLFF

V gene: TRBV4-1
D gene: .
J gene: TRBJ1-1
clone size: .
CDR3 DNA: TGCGCCAGCAGCTTCGGACTGGACACTGAAGCTTTCTTT
CDR3 protein: CASSFGLDTEAFF

V gene: TRBV5-1
D gene: TRBD1
J gene: TRBJ1-5
clone size: .
CDR3 DNA: TGCGCCAGCAGCCCTTTTAGGCGTCATCGGGACAGGGTAGTCAATCAGCCCCAGCATTTT
CDR3 protein: CASSPFRRHRDRVVNQPQHF

V gene: TRBV6-5
D gene: TRBD1
J gene: TRBJ2-1
clone size: .
CDR3 DNA: TGTGCCAGCAGTTACTCTGGGACAGACAACTACAATGAGCAGTTCTTC
CDR3 protein: CASSYSGTDNYNEQFF

V gene: TRBV6-5
D gene: TRBD1
J gene: TRBJ2-7
clone size: .
CDR3 DNA: TGTGCCAGCAGTTACTCGGGGACAGGGGGTAGCGAGCAGTACTTC
CDR3 protein: CASSYSGTGGSEQYF

V gene: TRBV5-1
D gene: TRBD1
J gene: TRBJ1-1
clone size: .
CDR3 DNA: TGCGCCAGCACCCCGGACAGGGAGTCGGCGAACACTGAAGCTTTCTTT
CDR3 protein: CASTPDRESANTEAFF

V gene: TRBV9
D gene: TRBD1
J gene: TRBJ2-7
clone size: .
CDR3 DNA: TGTGCCAGCAGCGCTGACAGGGGCGGCTACGAGCAGTACTTC
CDR3 protein: CASSADRGGYEQYF

V gene: TRBV4-1
D gene: .
J gene: TRBJ1-2
clone size: once
CDR3 DNA: TGCGCCAGCAGCCAAACGACCTACAGGAACTATGGCTACACCTTC
CDR3 protein: CASSQTTYRNYGYTF

V gene: TRBV6-5
D gene: .
J gene: TRBJ2-7
clone size: .
CDR3 DNA: TGTGCCAGCAGTTCCCAATTAACAGGGTCCGAGCAGTACTTC
CDR3 protein: CASSSQLTGSEQYF

V gene: TRBV19
D gene: .
J gene: TRBJ2-6
clone size: .
CDR3 DNA: TGTGCCAGTAGTATAGTTAACCCAGGGTCCCGCTCTGGGGCCAACGTCCTGACTTTC
CDR3 protein: CASSIVNPGSRSGANVLTF

V gene: TRBV29-1
D gene: TRBD1
J gene: TRBJ1-2
clone size: .
CDR3 DNA: TGCAGCGTTGAGGACAGGGCCTCCTATGGCTACACCTTC
CDR3 protein: CSVEDRASYGYTF

V gene: TRBV5-4
D gene: TRBD1
J gene: TRBJ2-1
clone size: .
CDR3 DNA: TGTGCCAGCAGCGCCGGGACAGGGGGCATCGATGAGCAGTTCTTC
CDR3 protein: CASSAGTGGIDEQFF

V gene: TRBV5-5
D gene: .
J gene: TRBJ1-1
clone size: few
CDR3 DNA: TGTGCCAGCAGCTCGCAAATTGCCGGGGGAACTGAAGCTTTCTTT
CDR3 protein: CASSSQIAGGTEAFF

V gene: TRBV6-5
D gene: .
J gene: TRBJ2-7
clone size: .
CDR3 DNA: TGTGCCAGCAGTTACTCCGCCCAGGGTTACGAGCAGTACTTC
CDR3 protein: CASSYSAQGYEQYF

V gene: TRBV5-1
D gene: .
J gene: TRBJ1-4
clone size: .
CDR3 DNA: TGCGCCAGCAGGTCAGGGATTACTAATGAAAAACTGTTTTTT
CDR3 protein: CASRSGITNEKLFF

V gene: TRBV15
D gene: TRBD1
J gene: TRBJ1-2
clone size: .
CDR3 DNA: TGTGCCACCAGCAGAGTCCTTGTACTTGGACAGGGACACTATGGCTACACCTTC
CDR3 protein: CATSRVLVLGQGHYGYTF

V gene: TRBV9
D gene: .
J gene: TRBJ1-1
clone size: .
CDR3 DNA: TGTGCCAGCACCCCGATGGGGGGTGGCGACACTGAAGCTTTCTTT
CDR3 protein: CASTPMGGGDTEAFF

V gene: TRBV19
D gene: TRBD1
J gene: TRBJ1-2
clone size: .
CDR3 DNA: TGTGCCAGCAAGGACAGGGGGCTGTTCTACTATGGCTACACCTTC
CDR3 protein: CASKDRGLFYYGYTF

V gene: TRBV5-5
D gene: TRBD2
J gene: TRBJ2-7
clone size: .
CDR3 DNA: TGTGCCAGCAGCTTGGATCGTGGGACTAGCGTTTACGAGCAGTACTTC
CDR3 protein: CASSLDRGTSVYEQYF

V gene: TRBV5-1
D gene: TRBD1
J gene: TRBJ2-7
clone size: .
CDR3 DNA: TGCGCCAGCAGCTTAGGGACAGGGGGGTACGAGCAGTACTTC
CDR3 protein: CASSLGTGGYEQYF

V gene: TRBV5-1
D gene: .
J gene: TRBJ1-2
clone size: .
CDR3 DNA: TGCGCCAGCAGCTTGGATGGGCAGGGCTATGGCTACACCTTC
CDR3 protein: CASSLDGQGYGYTF

V gene: TRBV13
D gene: TRBD1
J gene: TRBJ2-7
clone size: .
CDR3 DNA: TGTGCCAGCTTGAGGACAGGGCGGAATCGGCAGTACTTC
CDR3 protein: CASLRTGRNRQYF

V gene: TRBV5-5
D gene: .
J gene: TRBJ1-6
clone size: .
CDR3 DNA: TGTGCCAGCAGCTCGGACCGGGGGAGGGGGGATTCACCCCTCCACTTT
CDR3 protein: CASSSDRGRGDSPLHF

V gene: TRBV28
D gene: TRBD1
J gene: TRBJ1-4
clone size: .
CDR3 DNA: TGTGCCAGCCGCGGACAGGGGGGGGCCTTTGAAAAACTGTTTTTT
CDR3 protein: CASRGQGGAFEKLFF

V gene: TRBV5-5
D gene: .
J gene: TRBJ1-1
clone size: .
CDR3 DNA: TGTGCCAGCAGCTTGGACGGCAGGGTGGGCCTGCAAGCTTTCTTT
CDR3 protein: CASSLDGRVGLQAFF

V gene: TRBV19
D gene: .
J gene: TRBJ1-1
clone size: .
CDR3 DNA: TGTGCCAGTAGTATACAGGGAGGTCGCACTGAAGCTTTCTTT
CDR3 protein: CASSIQGGRTEAFF

V gene: TRBV4-1
D gene: TRBD1
J gene: TRBJ2-2
clone size: .
CDR3 DNA: TGCGCCAGCAGCCAAGCCGGGACAGTCCTCGGGGAGCTGTTTTTT
CDR3 protein: CASSQAGTVLGELFF

V gene: TRBV7-9
D gene: TRBD2
J gene: TRBJ2-7
clone size: .
CDR3 DNA: TGTGCCAGCAGGGGTGCGGGGAGGGGCAACGAGCAGTACTTC
CDR3 protein: CASRGAGRGNEQYF

V gene: TRBV6-5
D gene: .
J gene: TRBJ2-2
clone size: .
CDR3 DNA: TGTGCCAGCAGTTACCCCCTGGGGGGGAACACCGGGGAGCTGTTTTTT
CDR3 protein: CASSYPLGGNTGELFF

V gene: TRBV6-5
D gene: .
J gene: TRBJ2-6
clone size: .
CDR3 DNA: TGTGCCAGCAGTTATCAGGTTCCGGCCAACGTCCTGACTTTC
CDR3 protein: CASSYQVPANVLTF

V gene: TRBV5-1
D gene: .
J gene: TRBJ1-1
clone size: .
CDR3 DNA: TGCGCCAGCAGCTTGGCATCTTGGGCCATGAACACTGAAGCTTTCTTT
CDR3 protein: CASSLASWAMNTEAFF

V gene: TRBV6-5
D gene: TRBD1
J gene: TRBJ1-1
clone size: .
CDR3 DNA: TGTGCCAGCAGTATTCGCCAGGGGGCGATGACTGAAGCTTTCTTT
CDR3 protein: CASSIRQGAMTEAFF

V gene: TRBV15
D gene: .
J gene: TRBJ2-5
clone size: .
CDR3 DNA: TGTGCCACCAGCAGCCGATGGGGCTACCAAGAGACCCAGTACTTC
CDR3 protein: CATSSRWGYQETQYF

V gene: TRBV11-2
D gene: TRBD1
J gene: TRBJ2-7
clone size: .
CDR3 DNA: TGTGCCAGCAGCTCCCAGACAGGGTTGAGCTACGAGCAGTACTTC
CDR3 protein: CASSSQTGLSYEQYF

V gene: TRBV6-1
D gene: .
J gene: TRBJ2-3
clone size: .
CDR3 DNA: TGTGCCAGCAGTGAAGCGCTTCTGGCGGGGTCAGATACGCAGTATTTT
CDR3 protein: CASSEALLAGSDTQYF

V gene: TRBV19
D gene: .
J gene: TRBJ1-2
clone size: .
CDR3 DNA: TGTGCCAGTAGTTTGGGGAGGGACTATGGCTACACCTTC
CDR3 protein: CASSLGRDYGYTF

V gene: TRBV5-1
D gene: TRBD2
J gene: TRBJ2-2
clone size: .
CDR3 DNA: TGCGCCAGCAGCTCTAGCGGGGGCCTCAACACCGGGGAGCTGTTTTTT
CDR3 protein: CASSSSGGLNTGELFF

V gene: TRBV5-1
D gene: .
J gene: TRBJ2-7
clone size: .
CDR3 DNA: TGCGCCAGCAGCCCCGGAGGGACAGCAAGTTACGAGCAGTACTTC
CDR3 protein: CASSPGGTASYEQYF

V gene: TRBV2
D gene: TRBD2
J gene: TRBJ2-7
clone size: .
CDR3 DNA: TGTGCCAGCAGTGTACTAGCGGGGAGAGGCTCCTACGAGCAGTACTTC
CDR3 protein: CASSVLAGRGSYEQYF

V gene: TRBV5-6
D gene: .
J gene: TRBJ2-5
clone size: .
CDR3 DNA: TGTGCCAGCAGCTTGGCCGATGGCCAGACCCAGTACTTC
CDR3 protein: CASSLADGQTQYF

V gene: TRBV4-1
D gene: .
J gene: TRBJ2-1
clone size: .
CDR3 DNA: TGCGCCAGCAGCCAAGACGTAGGTTTTGGGTACGGGTACAATGAGCAGTTCTTC
CDR3 protein: CASSQDVGFGYGYNEQFF

V gene: TRBV27
D gene: .
J gene: TRBJ2-3
clone size: once
CDR3 DNA: TGTGCCAGCAGCCGGCAGGGTGGGGGCCTTATATCTACGCAGTATTTT
CDR3 protein: CASSRQGGGLISTQYF

V gene: TRBV5-1
D gene: .
J gene: TRBJ2-7
clone size: .
CDR3 DNA: TGCGCCAGCAGCTTCTCCAGGGGCCCCTACGAGCAGTACTTC
CDR3 protein: CASSFSRGPYEQYF

V gene: TRBV5-4
D gene: .
J gene: TRBJ1-4
clone size: .
CDR3 DNA: TGTGCCAGCAGCTTGGGTCTAACCGAAAAACTGTTTTTT
CDR3 protein: CASSLGLTEKLFF

V gene: TRBV10-1
D gene: TRBD1
J gene: TRBJ1-1
clone size: .
CDR3 DNA: TGCGCCAGCAGTGACCCCGGGACAGGGCCGGGTGAAGCTTTCTTT
CDR3 protein: CASSDPGTGPGEAFF

V gene: TRBV7-2
D gene: .
J gene: TRBJ2-4
clone size: many
CDR3 DNA: TGTGCCAGCAGCTCCCCAGGGTCAACCAAAAACATTCAGTACTTC
CDR3 protein: CASSSPGSTKNIQYF

V gene: TRBV10-3
D gene: TRBD1
J gene: TRBJ1-2
clone size: few
CDR3 DNA: TGTGCCACCTTATGGGACAGCTCTAACTATGGCTACACCTTC
CDR3 protein: CATLWDSSNYGYTF

V gene: TRBV5-6
D gene: .
J gene: TRBJ1-5
clone size: .
CDR3 DNA: TGTGCCAGCAGCTCCAGGGGTGGGCAGCCCCAGCATTTT
CDR3 protein: CASSSRGGQPQHF

V gene: TRBV29-1
D gene: TRBD1
J gene: TRBJ1-6
clone size: .
CDR3 DNA: TGCAGCGTTCAGACAGGGGGTAATTCACCCCTCCACTTT
CDR3 protein: CSVQTGGNSPLHF

V gene: TRBV23-1
D gene: TRBD2
J gene: TRBJ2-7
clone size: .
CDR3 DNA: TGCGCCAGCAGTCAATCTATCGCGGGGGGGACCTACGAGCAGTACTTC
CDR3 protein: CASSQSIAGGTYEQYF